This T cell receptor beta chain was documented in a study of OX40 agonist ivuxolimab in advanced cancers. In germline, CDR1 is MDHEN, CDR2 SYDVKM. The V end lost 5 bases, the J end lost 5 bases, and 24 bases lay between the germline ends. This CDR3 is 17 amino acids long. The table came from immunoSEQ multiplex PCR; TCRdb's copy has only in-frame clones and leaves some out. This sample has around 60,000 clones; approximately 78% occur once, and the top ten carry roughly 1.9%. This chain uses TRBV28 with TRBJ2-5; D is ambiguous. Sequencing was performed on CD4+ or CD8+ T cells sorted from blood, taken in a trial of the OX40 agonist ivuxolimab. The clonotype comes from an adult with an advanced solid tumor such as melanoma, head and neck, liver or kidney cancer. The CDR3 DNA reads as TGTGCCAGCAGTGACCGCAATCGGATCATCGTCGACGAGACCCAGTACTTC. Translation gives CASSDRNRIIVDETQYF.